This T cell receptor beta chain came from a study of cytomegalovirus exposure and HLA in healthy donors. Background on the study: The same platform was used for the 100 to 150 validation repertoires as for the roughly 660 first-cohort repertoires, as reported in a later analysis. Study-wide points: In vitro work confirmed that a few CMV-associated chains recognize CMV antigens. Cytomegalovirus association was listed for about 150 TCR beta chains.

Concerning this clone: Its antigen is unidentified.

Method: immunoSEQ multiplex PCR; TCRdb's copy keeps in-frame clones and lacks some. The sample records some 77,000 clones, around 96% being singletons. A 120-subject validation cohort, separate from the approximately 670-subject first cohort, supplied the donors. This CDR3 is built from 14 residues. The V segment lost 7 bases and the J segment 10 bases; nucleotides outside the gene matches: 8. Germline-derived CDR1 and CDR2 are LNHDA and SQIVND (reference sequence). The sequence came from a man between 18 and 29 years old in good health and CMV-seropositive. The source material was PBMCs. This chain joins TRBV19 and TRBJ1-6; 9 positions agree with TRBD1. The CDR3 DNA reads TGTGCCAGTACCGACAGGGGGTTAGACTCACCCCTCCACTTT. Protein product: CASTDRGLDSPLHF.